A single sample gave rise to the 6 T cell receptor beta chains below, sequenced in a study of T cell repertoires in cytomegalovirus infection. MiXCR was run by TCRdb on the reads, yielding one entry per CDR3 protein. The table lists approximately 350,000 distinct CDR3 sequences, nearly 35% of them singletons. For these receptors, no antigen is known. The sequencing here drew on cultured PBMCs, taken from culture after CMV antigen stimulation. These receptors came from a human donor in good health (CMV status not recorded). Some clones in this sample may be carry-over from other donors' samples.

This clonotype came up a few times. The gene calls are TRBV28 and TRBJ2-1; unclear D gene. The CDR3 extends over 13 amino acids. From germline, CDR1 is MDHEN and CDR2 SYDVKM. V was trimmed by 5 bases and J by 3 bases, leaving 8 bases between them. This CDR3 is CASSTPGYNEQFF. In nucleotides, the CDR3 is TGTGCCAGCAGTACCCCTGGCTACAATGAGCAGTTCTTC.

This clonotype was observed a handful of times. The chain recombines TRBV6-1 with TRBJ1-1; D uncertain. V lost 6 bases, J lost 1 base, and 12 bases lay in between. Germline assignment: CDR1 MNHNS and CDR2 SASEGT. The CDR3 is made up of 14 amino acids. CDR3 sequence (DNA): TGTGCCAGCAGCTTCCTTAGAAGGAACACTGAAGCTTTCTTT. Its protein product is CASSFLRRNTEAFF.

This clonotype appeared a few times. The chain links TRBV11-2 to TRBJ2-2; D may be TRBD2 (6 bases). The CDR3 has 16 residues. CDR1 SGHAT and CDR2 FQNNGV come from the germline V gene. The V end was cut by 5 bases, the J end by 0 bases, with 13 bases between. CDR3 amino acids: CASSLSSGANTGELFF. DNA for the CDR3: TGTGCCAGCAGCCTGTCCTCGGGAGCGAACACCGGGGAGCTGTTTTTT.

This clonotype was seen at least ten times. This chain uses TRBV6-2 or TRBV6-3 with TRBJ2-7; D unresolved. CDR1 MNHEY and CDR2 SVGEGT come from the germline V gene. The CDR3 consists of 15 residues. Trimming removed 0 bases from V and 7 bases from J, with 16 bases in between. The CDR3 reads CASSYSTPPTLEQYF. The CDR3 DNA reads as TGTGCCAGCAGTTACTCGACGCCTCCTACGTTGGAGCAGTACTTC.

The chain employs TRBV19 and TRBJ1-2; 7 bases are a match to TRBD1. The germline CDR1 and CDR2 sequences are LNHDA and SQIVND (reference sequence). This CDR3 region has 14 residues. J was trimmed by 4 bases and V by 10 bases; bases with no gene match: 12. The CDR3 DNA reads as TGTGCCACTCGGCAGACGGGACAGTCCTATGGCTACACCTTC. It translates to CATRQTGQSYGYTF.

The chain combines TRBV19 with TRBJ2-7; D not resolved. The length of the CDR3 is 13 residues. V lost 3 bases and J lost 8, with 14 bases in between. Germline V gene sequence: CDR1 LNHDA, CDR2 SQIVND (reference sequence). Written as DNA, the CDR3 is TGTGCCAGTAGTATTCGGTCCGGTTACAAGCAGTACGTC. Translating gives CASSIRSGYKQYV.